A selection of T cell receptor beta chains follows, all from one sample in a study of T cells in localized non-small cell lung cancer. Assay: immunoSEQ multiplex PCR; the TCRdb copy retains only in-frame clones and omits some. Here the sample spans roughly 2,500 clones, less than 30% being singletons. Sample: normal lung tissue next to the tumor, taken before any cancer treatment. The receptors derive from a woman aged 40-69 years with stage II squamous cell lung carcinoma. The CDR3 runs from the conserved cysteine through the conserved F or W. Fields, in order: CDR3 length, V gene, clone size, J gene, D gene, CDR3 DNA, CDR3 protein. A D gene is named only where the DNA matches it firmly. Size values are once, few and many counts, or a class for expanded clones, and some rows have none.

len: 14
v_gene: TRBV7-5
abundance: -
j_gene: TRBJ2-1
d_gene: -
CDR3nt: TGTGCCAGCAGCTTACAGGGCTCCTACAATGAGCAGTTCTTC
CDR3aa: CASSLQGSYNEQFF

len: 15
v_gene: TRBV5-1
abundance: once
j_gene: TRBJ1-2
d_gene: -
CDR3nt: TGCGCCAGCAGCTTAAGTCAGGGAATGATCTATGGCTACACCTTC
CDR3aa: CASSLSQGMIYGYTF

len: 14
v_gene: TRBV9
abundance: -
j_gene: TRBJ1-1
d_gene: TRBD1
CDR3nt: TGTGCCAGCAGCGTAGGGACAGGGATCACTGAAGCTTTCTTT
CDR3aa: CASSVGTGITEAFF

len: 13
v_gene: TRBV7-1
abundance: few
j_gene: TRBJ1-2
d_gene: -
CDR3nt: TGTGCCAGCAGCTTAACGAGTGAAACCCCACACACCTTC
CDR3aa: CASSLTSETPHTF

len: 14
v_gene: TRBV19
abundance: -
j_gene: TRBJ2-2
d_gene: -
CDR3nt: TGTGCCAGTAGTAATTACAGGGCGAGGGGGGAGCTGTTTTTT
CDR3aa: CASSNYRARGELFF

len: 17
v_gene: TRBV18
abundance: -
j_gene: TRBJ2-1
d_gene: TRBD2
CDR3nt: TGTGCCAGCTCACAAGGACAGCCGGGACTAGCATCCAATGAGCAGTTCTTC
CDR3aa: CASSQGQPGLASNEQFF

len: 14
v_gene: TRBV28
abundance: -
j_gene: TRBJ1-1
d_gene: -
CDR3nt: TGTGCCAGCAGTTTAGGGGGGGAGGACACTGAAGCTTTCTTT
CDR3aa: CASSLGGEDTEAFF

len: 14
v_gene: TRBV28
abundance: -
j_gene: TRBJ2-1
d_gene: TRBD2
CDR3nt: TGTGCCAGCAGTTGGACTAGCGGGAGGGCCTCTCCGTTCTTC
CDR3aa: CASSWTSGRASPFF

len: 18
v_gene: TRBV18
abundance: -
j_gene: TRBJ1-1
d_gene: TRBD1
CDR3nt: TGTGCCAGCTCACCGAGCAGGCTAAACAGGGGAAGAGGGACTGAAGCTTTCTTT
CDR3aa: CASSPSRLNRGRGTEAFF

len: 13
v_gene: TRBV19
abundance: once
j_gene: TRBJ1-2
d_gene: TRBD1
CDR3nt: TGTGCCAGTAGTCCGGACAGGGGGGATGGCTACACCTTC
CDR3aa: CASSPDRGDGYTF

len: 14
v_gene: TRBV29-1
abundance: -
j_gene: TRBJ1-1
d_gene: -
CDR3nt: TGCAGCGTTTCCGCAGCCAGGCTGAACACTGAAGCTTTCTTT
CDR3aa: CSVSAARLNTEAFF

len: 16
v_gene: TRBV11-3
abundance: -
j_gene: TRBJ1-4
d_gene: TRBD1
CDR3nt: TGTGCCAGCAGCCAACTCCAGGGGGCGACTAATGAAAAACTGTTTTTT
CDR3aa: CASSQLQGATNEKLFF

len: 13
v_gene: TRBV9
abundance: few
j_gene: TRBJ2-2
d_gene: -
CDR3nt: TGTGCCAGCAGCCTTAAGCAGGCCGGGGAGCTGTTTTTT
CDR3aa: CASSLKQAGELFF

len: 15
v_gene: TRBV30
abundance: -
j_gene: TRBJ1-5
d_gene: -
CDR3nt: TGTGCCTGGACCCCGGGGAGGGGGTACAATCAGCCCCAGCATTTT
CDR3aa: CAWTPGRGYNQPQHF

len: 13
v_gene: TRBV9
abundance: few
j_gene: TRBJ1-3
d_gene: -
CDR3nt: TGTGCCAGCAGCCCCCGAGCTGGAAACACCATATATTTT
CDR3aa: CASSPRAGNTIYF

len: 15
v_gene: TRBV29-1
abundance: -
j_gene: TRBJ1-2
d_gene: TRBD1
CDR3nt: TGCAGCGTTGAAGGGGCCCGGGACAGGGCCTATGGCTACACCTTC
CDR3aa: CSVEGARDRAYGYTF

len: 13
v_gene: TRBV4-1
abundance: medium-sized
j_gene: TRBJ2-3
d_gene: -
CDR3nt: TGCGCCAGCAGCCCCCCGGGCACAGATACGCAGTATTTT
CDR3aa: CASSPPGTDTQYF

len: 14
v_gene: TRBV19
abundance: -
j_gene: TRBJ1-1
d_gene: TRBD1
CDR3nt: TGTGCCAGTAGTTACAGGGGTCAGAACACTGAAGCTTTCTTT
CDR3aa: CASSYRGQNTEAFF

len: 16
v_gene: TRBV28
abundance: -
j_gene: TRBJ1-5
d_gene: -
CDR3nt: TGTGCCAGCAGTGACGCCGGGACCCCCGCGGGGCAGCCCCAGCATTTT
CDR3aa: CASSDAGTPAGQPQHF

len: 14
v_gene: TRBV28
abundance: -
j_gene: TRBJ1-2
d_gene: TRBD1
CDR3nt: TGTGCCAGCAGACACGGACAGGCGGTTGATGGCTACACCTTC
CDR3aa: CASRHGQAVDGYTF

len: 12
v_gene: TRBV6-8
abundance: few
j_gene: TRBJ1-2
d_gene: -
CDR3nt: TGTGCCAGCAGTCGCTCCAGGGACGGCTACACCTTC
CDR3aa: CASSRSRDGYTF

len: 14
v_gene: TRBV11-3
abundance: -
j_gene: TRBJ2-7
d_gene: -
CDR3nt: TGTGCCAGCAGCTTAGGGGTTGCGGCCAACGAGCAGTACTTC
CDR3aa: CASSLGVAANEQYF

len: 16
v_gene: TRBV19
abundance: -
j_gene: TRBJ2-2
d_gene: -
CDR3nt: TGTGCCAGTAGTATAAGGGGGACCCCTTACACCGGGGAGCTGTTTTTT
CDR3aa: CASSIRGTPYTGELFF

len: 15
v_gene: TRBV28
abundance: -
j_gene: TRBJ2-7
d_gene: TRBD1
CDR3nt: TGTGCCAGCAGAAAACCCCGGGACAGGACATACGAGCAGTACTTC
CDR3aa: CASRKPRDRTYEQYF

len: 13
v_gene: TRBV7-2
abundance: -
j_gene: TRBJ2-7
d_gene: -
CDR3nt: TGTGCCAGCACCTTAACAGGGCCCTACGAGCAGTACTTC
CDR3aa: CASTLTGPYEQYF

len: 16
v_gene: TRBV15
abundance: few
j_gene: TRBJ2-7
d_gene: TRBD2
CDR3nt: TGTGCCACCAGCTTAGGAGCGGGGGTGGGGATCGACGAGCAGTACTTC
CDR3aa: CATSLGAGVGIDEQYF

len: 17
v_gene: TRBV11-3
abundance: -
j_gene: TRBJ2-5
d_gene: -
CDR3nt: TGTGCCAGCAGCCCGGGCGGGCGGGACCAGTACCAAGAGACCCAGTACTTC
CDR3aa: CASSPGGRDQYQETQYF

len: 13
v_gene: TRBV30
abundance: -
j_gene: TRBJ1-2
d_gene: -
CDR3nt: TGTGCCTGGATACCAGGACGTTCCTATGGCTACACCTTC
CDR3aa: CAWIPGRSYGYTF

len: 15
v_gene: TRBV25-1
abundance: -
j_gene: TRBJ1-4
d_gene: -
CDR3nt: TGTGCCAGCAGTGAATTTGGGGGCGGTAATGAAAAACTGTTTTTT
CDR3aa: CASSEFGGGNEKLFF

len: 16
v_gene: TRBV19
abundance: once
j_gene: TRBJ2-1
d_gene: TRBD2
CDR3nt: TGTGCCAGTAGTATGACCCTCAGCGGGAGGACGAATGAGCAGTTCTTC
CDR3aa: CASSMTLSGRTNEQFF

len: 15
v_gene: TRBV7-6
abundance: -
j_gene: TRBJ1-5
d_gene: -
CDR3nt: TGTGCCAGCAGCTTAGAGGACAGCCGCAATCAGCCCCAGCATTTT
CDR3aa: CASSLEDSRNQPQHF

len: 14
v_gene: TRBV11-3
abundance: medium-sized
j_gene: TRBJ2-2
d_gene: -
CDR3nt: TGTGCCAGCAGCTTAAGTGGGGACACCGGGGAGCTGTTTTTT
CDR3aa: CASSLSGDTGELFF

len: 14
v_gene: TRBV15
abundance: -
j_gene: TRBJ1-2
d_gene: TRBD1
CDR3nt: TGTGCCACCAGCAGACGAGTAACAGGGGACGGCTACACCTTC
CDR3aa: CATSRRVTGDGYTF

len: 14
v_gene: TRBV19
abundance: -
j_gene: TRBJ1-4
d_gene: -
CDR3nt: TGTGCCAGTGCTCCTGGTAGGGCTAATGAAAAACTGTTTTTT
CDR3aa: CASAPGRANEKLFF